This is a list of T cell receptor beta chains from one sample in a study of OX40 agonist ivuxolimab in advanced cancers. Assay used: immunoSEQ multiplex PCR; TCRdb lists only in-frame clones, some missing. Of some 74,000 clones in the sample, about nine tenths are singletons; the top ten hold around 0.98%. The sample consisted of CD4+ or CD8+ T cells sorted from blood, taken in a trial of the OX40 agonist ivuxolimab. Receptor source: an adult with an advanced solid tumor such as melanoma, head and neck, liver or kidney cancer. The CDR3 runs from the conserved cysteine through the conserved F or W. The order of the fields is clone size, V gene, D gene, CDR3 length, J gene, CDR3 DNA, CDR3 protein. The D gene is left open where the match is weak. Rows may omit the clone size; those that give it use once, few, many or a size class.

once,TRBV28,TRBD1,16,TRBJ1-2,TGTGCCAGCAGATCGGGACAGGGGAGAATTGACTATGGCTACACCTTC,CASRSGQGRIDYGYTF
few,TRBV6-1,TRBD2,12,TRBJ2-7,TGTGCCAGCAGGGGGTTGGGGGGGGAGCAGTACTTC,CASRGLGGEQYF
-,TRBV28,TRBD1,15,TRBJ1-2,TGTGCCAGCAATTTACCCGGACAGGGGAGATATGGCTACACCTTC,CASNLPGQGRYGYTF
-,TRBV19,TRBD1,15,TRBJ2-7,TGTGCCAGTAGTATCGGCGGGACAGGCTCCTACGAGCAGTACTTC,CASSIGGTGSYEQYF
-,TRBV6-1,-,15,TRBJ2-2,TGTGCCAGCAGTGAAGCGAAAGGTTACACCGGGGAGCTGTTTTTT,CASSEAKGYTGELFF
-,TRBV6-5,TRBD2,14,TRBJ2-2,TGTGCCACCCGCGCTAGCGGGAACACCGGGGAGCTGTTTTTT,CATRASGNTGELFF
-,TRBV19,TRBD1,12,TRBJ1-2,TGTGCCAGTAGTATTACAGGGGATGGCTACACCTTC,CASSITGDGYTF
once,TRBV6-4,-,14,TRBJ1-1,TGTGCCAGCAGTGAAGGGAGGACGAACACTGAAGCTTTCTTT,CASSEGRTNTEAFF
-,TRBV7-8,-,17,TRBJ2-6,TGTGCCAGCAGCCCCAAGGGCTTCAGGTCTGGGGCCAACGTCCTGACTTTC,CASSPKGFRSGANVLTF
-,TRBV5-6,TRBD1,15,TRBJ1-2,TGTGCCAGCAGCCCAAAACAGGGGCCCTTAAGAGGCTACACCTTC,CASSPKQGPLRGYTF
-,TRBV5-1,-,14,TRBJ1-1,TGCGCCAGCAGCGACCCGACAGTGAACACTGAAGCTTTCTTT,CASSDPTVNTEAFF
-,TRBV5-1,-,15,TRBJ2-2,TGCGCCAGCAGCTTGGGGGCGGAGGGCACCGGGGAGCTGTTTTTT,CASSLGAEGTGELFF
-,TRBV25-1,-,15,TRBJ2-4,TGTGCCAGCAGTGATTTATCTGGAGCCAAAAACATTCAGTACTTC,CASSDLSGAKNIQYF
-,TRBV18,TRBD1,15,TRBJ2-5,TGTGCCAGCTCACCCGGGACAGGGGACTCCGAGACCCAGTACTTC,CASSPGTGDSETQYF
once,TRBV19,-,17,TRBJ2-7,TGTGCCAGTAGTACCCGGGCAGAGGGGGGTCCTACCTACGAGCAGTACTTC,CASSTRAEGGPTYEQYF
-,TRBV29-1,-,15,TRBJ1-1,TGCAGCGCCAGGGAGCCGACGGACGTGAACACTGAAGCTTTCTTT,CSAREPTDVNTEAFF
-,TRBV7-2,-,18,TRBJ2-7,TGTGCCAGCAGCTTACACGCCCAGGGGGGGCCATCCGTTTACGAGCAGTACTTC,CASSLHAQGGPSVYEQYF
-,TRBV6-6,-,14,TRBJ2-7,TGTGCCAGCAGAGGCCGGGACGGAGCCTACGAGCAGTACTTC,CASRGRDGAYEQYF
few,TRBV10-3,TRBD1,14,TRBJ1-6,TGTGCCATCAGGGAGGACAGGGTTAATTCACCCCTCCACTTT,CAIREDRVNSPLHF
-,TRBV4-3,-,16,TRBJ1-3,TGCGCCAGCAGCCAAGATCCGACAGTAATTGGAAACACCATATATTTT,CASSQDPTVIGNTIYF
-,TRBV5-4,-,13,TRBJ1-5,TGTGCCAGCAGCTCCGAGGGGAATCAGCCCCAGCATTTT,CASSSEGNQPQHF
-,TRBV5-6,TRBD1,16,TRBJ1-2,TGTGCCAGCAGCTTTCCCCAGAGGGGGCCCAACTATGGCTACACCTTC,CASSFPQRGPNYGYTF
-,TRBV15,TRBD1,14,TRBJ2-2,TGTGCCACCCTGGGACAGCAAAACACCGGGGAGCTGTTTTTT,CATLGQQNTGELFF
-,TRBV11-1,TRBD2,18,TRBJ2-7,TGTGCCAGCAGCTCATCGCGCTTGACTAGCGGGGGATCCTACGAGCAGTACTTC,CASSSSRLTSGGSYEQYF
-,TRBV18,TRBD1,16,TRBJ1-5,TGTGCCAGCTCACCGGGCAGGGGGGATAGCAATCAGCCCCAGCATTTT,CASSPGRGDSNQPQHF
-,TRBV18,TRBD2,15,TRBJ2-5,TGTGCCAGCTCACCCGAGCGGGGACTCCAAGAGACCCAGTACTTC,CASSPERGLQETQYF
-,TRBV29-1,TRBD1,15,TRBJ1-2,TGCAGCGTTGACTCCGGGACAGGGGGTTTATATGGCTACACCTTC,CSVDSGTGGLYGYTF
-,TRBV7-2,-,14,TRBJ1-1,TGTGCCAGCAGCTCCAGACAGGACCACACTGAAGCTTTCTTT,CASSSRQDHTEAFF
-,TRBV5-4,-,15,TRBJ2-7,TGTGCCAGCAGCTTGGGCGGGAAAGGGTTAGACGAGCAGTACTTC,CASSLGGKGLDEQYF
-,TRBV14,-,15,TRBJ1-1,TGTGCCAGCAGCCCCGCCGGGGGGCAGAACACTGAAGCTTTCTTT,CASSPAGGQNTEAFF
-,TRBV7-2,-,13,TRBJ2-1,TGTGCCAGCAGCTTAGAGGTCCTAAGTGAGCAGTTCTTC,CASSLEVLSEQFF
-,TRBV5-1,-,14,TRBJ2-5,TGCGCCAGCAGCTTGGACACGGGGCAAGAGACCCAGTACTTC,CASSLDTGQETQYF
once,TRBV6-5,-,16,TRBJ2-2,TGTGCCAGCAGTTACCGGGACTCCGCGAGCACCGGGGAGCTGTTTTTT,CASSYRDSASTGELFF
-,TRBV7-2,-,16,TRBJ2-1,TGTGCCAGCAGCTTAGTCGGCGGGGCCCCTCGCGATGAGCAGTTCTTC,CASSLVGGAPRDEQFF
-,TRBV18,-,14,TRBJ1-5,TGTGCCAGCTCAGAACAGGGAATCAATCAGCCCCAGCATTTT,CASSEQGINQPQHF
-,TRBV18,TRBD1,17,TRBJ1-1,TGTGCCAGCTCACCGTTTGGGCCGACAGGGATGAATACTGAAGCTTTCTTT,CASSPFGPTGMNTEAFF
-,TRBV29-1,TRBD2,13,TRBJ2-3,TGCAGCGTTGAGGGACTAGCGGCAGATACGCAGTATTTT,CSVEGLAADTQYF
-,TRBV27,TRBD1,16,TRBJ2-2,TGTGCCAGCGCGCCACTCGGACAGGTCGGCGCCGGGGAGCTGTTTTTT,CASAPLGQVGAGELFF
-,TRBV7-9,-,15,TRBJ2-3,TGTGCCAGCAGCTTACACGGGAGTATCGCAGATACGCAGTATTTT,CASSLHGSIADTQYF
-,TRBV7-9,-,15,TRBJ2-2,TGTGCCAGCAGCCCTCGGATGCGGGTGGACGGGGAGCTGTTTTTT,CASSPRMRVDGELFF
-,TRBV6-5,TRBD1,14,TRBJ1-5,TGTGCCAGCAGTTGGGACAGGGACAATCAGCCCCAGCATTTT,CASSWDRDNQPQHF
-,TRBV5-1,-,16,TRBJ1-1,TGCGCCAGCAGCTTGGTAGGTTCAGGCGCCAACACTGAAGCTTTCTTT,CASSLVGSGANTEAFF
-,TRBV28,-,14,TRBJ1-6,TGTGCCAGCAGTTTCCCCCTCGACCTTAAGCCCCTCCACTTT,CASSFPLDLKPLHF
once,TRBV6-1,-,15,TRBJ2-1,TGTGCCAGCAGGAAACTGACTCTGGGACCCAATGAGCAGTTCTTC,CASRKLTLGPNEQFF